The 3 T cell receptor beta chains in this list originate from one sample, sequenced in a study of breast tumors, draining lymph nodes, adjacent tissues. TCRdb re-analysed the multiplex PCR reads in MiXCR, keeping a single row per CDR3 protein. The table lists 150,000 to 250,000 distinct CDR3 sequences, approximately 33% of them singletons. Axillary draining lymph nodes of breast cancer patients supplied the node samples. Specimen: axillary lymph node tissue. These receptors came from a female donor with breast cancer. Some clones in this sample may be carry-over from other donors' samples.

This chain connects TRBV2 to TRBJ1-5; D unresolved. The V end lost 3 bases, the J end lost 11 bases, and 23 bases lay between the germline ends. Germline loops: CDR1 SNHLY, CDR2 FYNNEI. This CDR3 has 16 residues. CDR3 sequence reads: CASSEHSSGNTRSQHF. In nucleotides, the CDR3 is TGTGCCAGCAGTGAGCACAGCTCTGGAAACACCCGTTCCCAGCATTTT.

This clonotype was recorded many times. This chain connects TRBV6-1 to TRBJ2-3; D is unresolved. The CDR3 length is 13 residues. Trimming took off 2 bases at V and 6 bases at J, with 9 bases between the two ends. Germline assignment: CDR1 MNHNS and CDR2 SASEGT. The CDR3 DNA sequence: TGTGCCAGCAGTGAAAGTTCGCCGGATACGCAGTATTTT. This sequence encodes CASSESSPDTQYF.

In its sample, this clonotype was seen a few times. A read error may explain this, as a much larger clone is one base away. The rearrangement joins TRBV20-1 to TRBJ2-3, with 15 bases aligning to TRBD2. The CDR3 is 15 amino acids. CDR1 and CDR2 (germline): DFQATT, SNEGSKA (reference sequence). The trim removed 4 bases at V and 4 bases at J, leaving 3 bases unmatched. CDR3 bases: TGCAGTGCTATCCGGACTAGCGGGAGGGCAGATACGCAGTATTTT. Its protein is CSAIRTSGRADTQYF.